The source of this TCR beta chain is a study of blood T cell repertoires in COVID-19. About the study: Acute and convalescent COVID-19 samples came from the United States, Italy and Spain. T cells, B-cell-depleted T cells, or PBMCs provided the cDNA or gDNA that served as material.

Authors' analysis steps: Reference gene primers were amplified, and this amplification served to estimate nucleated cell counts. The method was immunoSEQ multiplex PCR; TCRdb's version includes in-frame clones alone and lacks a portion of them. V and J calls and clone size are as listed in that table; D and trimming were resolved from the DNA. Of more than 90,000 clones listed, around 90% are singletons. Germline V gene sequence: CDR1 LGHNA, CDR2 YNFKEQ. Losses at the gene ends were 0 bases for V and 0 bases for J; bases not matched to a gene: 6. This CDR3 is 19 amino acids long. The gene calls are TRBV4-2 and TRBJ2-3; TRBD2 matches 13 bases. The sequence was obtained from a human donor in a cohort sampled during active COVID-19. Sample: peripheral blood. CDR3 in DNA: TGTGCCAGCAGCCAAGAAACTAGCGGGGGGGACACTAGCACAGATACGCAGTATTTT. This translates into CASSQETSGGDTSTDTQYF.